This T cell receptor beta chain derives from a study of T-cell reconstitution after alpha-beta-depleted transplantation in children. Study-level results: Newly produced T cells mostly accounted for T-cell counts and diversity one year post-transplant. Expanded clones from the graft, numbering several hundred, reportedly supplied alpha-beta T cells about two months after transplant.

Library preparation (for TCRbeta) was performed with unique molecular identifiers. TCRdb recomputed calls from the PCR reads with MiXCR, one row per CDR3 protein. Among over 200,000 distinct CDR3 sequences, more than 15% were seen once, and the ten largest hold around 45%. The germline V gene encodes CDR1 DFQATT and CDR2 SNEGSKA (reference sequence). V trimming: 3 bases; J trimming: 4 bases; junction bases outside the gene matches: 12. The CDR3 extends over 16 amino acids. This clonotype was picked up many times. The antigen is undetermined. The rearrangement links TRBV20-1 to TRBJ2-5; 9 bases are shared with TRBD1. This TCR derives from a male patient aged 2 to 10 who had a stem cell transplant for acute lymphoblastic leukemia, so the T cells may come from the graft donor. Material: PBMCs, mostly from graft donor cells, obtained 360 days after TCRalphabeta/CD19-depleted stem cell transplant. The DNA of the CDR3 is TGCAGTGCTAGCCCCACAGGACAGGGGAAGGGAGAGACCCAGTACTTC. Protein product: CSASPTGQGKGETQYF.